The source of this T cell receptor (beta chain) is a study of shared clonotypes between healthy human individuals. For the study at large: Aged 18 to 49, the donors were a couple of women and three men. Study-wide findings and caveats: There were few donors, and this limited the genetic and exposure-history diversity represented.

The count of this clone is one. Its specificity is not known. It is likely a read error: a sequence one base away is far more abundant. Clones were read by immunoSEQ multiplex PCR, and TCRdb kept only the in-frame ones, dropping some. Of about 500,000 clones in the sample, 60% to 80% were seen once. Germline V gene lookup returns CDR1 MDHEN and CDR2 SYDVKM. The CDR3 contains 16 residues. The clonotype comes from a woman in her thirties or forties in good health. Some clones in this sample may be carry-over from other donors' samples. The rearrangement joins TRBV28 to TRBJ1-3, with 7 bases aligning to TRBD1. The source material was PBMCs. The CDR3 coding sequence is TGTGCCGGCAGACACCGAAGGGGGCGCTCTGGAAACACCATATATTTT. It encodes CAGRHRRGRSGNTIYF.